This T cell receptor (beta chain) was recovered during a study of shared clonotypes between healthy human individuals. Looking at the study overall: Samples came from a couple of female and a few male donors aged 18 to 49.

Loaded into unsorted PBMC replicate PCRs was around 330 ng DNA, 30,000 to 35,000 T cell genomes. Unsorted PBMC DNA was sequenced on ten immunoSEQ deep assay plates. Profiled with immunoSEQ multiplex PCR; TCRdb holds only in-frame clones, not every one. This table has roughly 480,000 clones, roughly 85% appearing once. The CDR3 spans 14 residues. Germline lookup yields CDR1 MDHEN and CDR2 SYDVKM. V was clipped by 2 bases and J by 10 bases, with 16 bases between them. The sample consisted of PBMCs. The chain recombines TRBV28 with TRBJ2-3; D call uncertain. The source of this sequence is a woman in her forties in good health. Some clones in this sample may be carry-over from other donors' samples. The CDR3 DNA sequence: TGTGCCAGCAGTTTAGCCCCGCGCCCCTCTGCGCAGTATTTT. The encoded protein is CASSLAPRPSAQYF.